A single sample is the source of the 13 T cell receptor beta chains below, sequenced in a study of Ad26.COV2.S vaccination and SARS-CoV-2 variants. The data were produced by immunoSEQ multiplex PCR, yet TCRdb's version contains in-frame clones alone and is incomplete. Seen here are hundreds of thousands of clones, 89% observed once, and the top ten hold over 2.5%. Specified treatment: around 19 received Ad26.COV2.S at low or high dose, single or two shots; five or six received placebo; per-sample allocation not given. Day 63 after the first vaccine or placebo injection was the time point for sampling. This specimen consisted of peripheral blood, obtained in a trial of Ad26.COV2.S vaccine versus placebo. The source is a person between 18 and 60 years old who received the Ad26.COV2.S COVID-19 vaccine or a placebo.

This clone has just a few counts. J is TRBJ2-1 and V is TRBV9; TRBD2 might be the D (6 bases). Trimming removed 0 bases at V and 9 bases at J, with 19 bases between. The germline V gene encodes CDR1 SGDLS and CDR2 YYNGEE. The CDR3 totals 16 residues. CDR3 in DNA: TGTGCCAGCAGCGTAGCATGGAGGGAGCAGCGCGGTGAGCAGTTCTTC. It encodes CASSVAWREQRGEQFF.

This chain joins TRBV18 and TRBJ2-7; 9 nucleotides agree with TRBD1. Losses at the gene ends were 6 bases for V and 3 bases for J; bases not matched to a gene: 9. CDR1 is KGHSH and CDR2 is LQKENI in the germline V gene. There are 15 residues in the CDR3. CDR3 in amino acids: CASSPSNRGRYEQYV. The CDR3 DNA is TGTGCCAGCTCGCCTTCCAACAGGGGGCGCTACGAGCAGTACGTC.

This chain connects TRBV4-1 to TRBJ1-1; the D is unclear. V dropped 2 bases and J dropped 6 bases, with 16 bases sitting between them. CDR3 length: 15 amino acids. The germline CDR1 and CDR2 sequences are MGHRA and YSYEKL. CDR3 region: CASSQNEVGVPEAFF. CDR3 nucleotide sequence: TGCGCCAGCAGCCAAAATGAGGTTGGGGTCCCTGAAGCTTTCTTT.

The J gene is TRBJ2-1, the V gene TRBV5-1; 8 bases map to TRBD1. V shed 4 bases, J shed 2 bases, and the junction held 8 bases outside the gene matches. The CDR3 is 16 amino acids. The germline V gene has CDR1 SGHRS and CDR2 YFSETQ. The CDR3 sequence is CASSGRGQGAYNEQFF. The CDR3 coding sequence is TGCGCCAGCAGCGGACGAGGACAGGGAGCCTACAATGAGCAGTTCTTC.

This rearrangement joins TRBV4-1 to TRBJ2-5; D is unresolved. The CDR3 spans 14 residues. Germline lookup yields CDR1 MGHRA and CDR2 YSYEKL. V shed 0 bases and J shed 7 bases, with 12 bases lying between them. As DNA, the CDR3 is TGCGCCAGCAGCCAAGAAGACAAGCCCGGGACCCAGTACTTC. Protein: CASSQEDKPGTQYF.

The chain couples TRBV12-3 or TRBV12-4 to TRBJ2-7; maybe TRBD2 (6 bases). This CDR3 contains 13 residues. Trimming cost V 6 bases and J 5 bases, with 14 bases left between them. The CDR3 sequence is CASSSREQNEQYV. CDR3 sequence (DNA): TGTGCCAGCAGCTCCCGGGAGCAAAACGAGCAGTACGTC.

The CDR3 nucleotides are TGTGCCAGCAGCTGGGTCTTGGGGGATTCACCCCTCCACTTT. The encoded protein is CASSWVLGDSPLHF. This rearrangement joins TRBV5-6 to TRBJ1-6, with TRBD1 as a possible D gene (5 bases). Germline CDR1 and CDR2: SGHDT and YYEEEE. The germline V and J ends were trimmed by 3 bases and 8 bases, with 12 bases remaining between them. The CDR3 is 14 residues long.

The CDR3 region has the DNA TGTGCCAGCAGTTCATGGGACAGGGTAAGCTACGAGCAGTACTTC. It yields the protein CASSSWDRVSYEQYF. The chain links TRBV27 to TRBJ2-7, with 9 nucleotides matching TRBD1. This CDR3 contains 15 residues. Losses at the gene ends were 4 bases for V and 3 bases for J; bases not matched to a gene: 7. CDR1 is MNHEY and CDR2 is SMNVEV in the germline V gene (reference sequence).

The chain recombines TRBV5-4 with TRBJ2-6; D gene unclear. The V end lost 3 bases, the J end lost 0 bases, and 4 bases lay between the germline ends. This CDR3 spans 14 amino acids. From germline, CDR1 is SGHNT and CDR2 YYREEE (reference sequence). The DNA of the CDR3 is TGTGCCAGCAGCTACAGCTCTGGGGCCAACGTCCTGACTTTC. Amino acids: CASSYSSGANVLTF.

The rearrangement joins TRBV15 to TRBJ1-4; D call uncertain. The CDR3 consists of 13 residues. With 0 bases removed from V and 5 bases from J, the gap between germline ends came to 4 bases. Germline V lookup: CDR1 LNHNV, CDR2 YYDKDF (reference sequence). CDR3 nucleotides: TGTGCCACCAGCAGAGAGCAAAATGAAAAACTGTTTTTT. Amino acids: CATSREQNEKLFF.

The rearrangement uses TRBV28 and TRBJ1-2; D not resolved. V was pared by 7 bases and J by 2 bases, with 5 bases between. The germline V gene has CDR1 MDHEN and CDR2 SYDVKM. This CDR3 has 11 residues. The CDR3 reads CASKRNYGYTF. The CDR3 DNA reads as TGTGCCAGCAAGAGAAACTATGGCTACACCTTC.

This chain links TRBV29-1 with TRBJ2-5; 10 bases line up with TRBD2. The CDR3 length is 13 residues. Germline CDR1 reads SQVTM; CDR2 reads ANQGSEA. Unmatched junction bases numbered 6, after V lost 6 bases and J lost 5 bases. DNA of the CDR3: TGCAGCGTGGCTAGCGGGAGTAGGGAGACCCAGTACTTC. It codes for CSVASGSRETQYF.

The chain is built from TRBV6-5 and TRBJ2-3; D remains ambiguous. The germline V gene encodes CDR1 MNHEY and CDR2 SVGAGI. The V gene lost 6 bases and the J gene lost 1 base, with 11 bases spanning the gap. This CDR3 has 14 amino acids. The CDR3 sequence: CASSLLSGTDTQYF. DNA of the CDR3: TGTGCCAGCAGCCTACTCAGTGGCACAGATACGCAGTATTTT.